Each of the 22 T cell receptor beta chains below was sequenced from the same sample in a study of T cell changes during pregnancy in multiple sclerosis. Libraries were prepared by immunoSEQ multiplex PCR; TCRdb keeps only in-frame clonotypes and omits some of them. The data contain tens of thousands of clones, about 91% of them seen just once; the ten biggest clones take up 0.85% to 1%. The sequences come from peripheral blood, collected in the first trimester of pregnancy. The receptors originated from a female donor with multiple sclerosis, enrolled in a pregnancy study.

In DNA, the CDR3 is TGCGCCAGCAGCCCGCTCCTAGGTGAGACCCAGTACTTC. Amino acid sequence: CASSPLLGETQYF. This chain joins TRBV4-1 and TRBJ2-5; no reliable D call. The CDR3 has 13 amino acids. Germline values: CDR1 MGHRA, CDR2 YSYEKL. V lost 4 bases and J 5 bases, leaving 11 bases between the germline ends.

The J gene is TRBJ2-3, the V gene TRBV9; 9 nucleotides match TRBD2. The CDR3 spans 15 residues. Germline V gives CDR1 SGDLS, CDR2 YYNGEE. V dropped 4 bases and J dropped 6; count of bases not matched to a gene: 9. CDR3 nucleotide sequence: TGTGCCAGCAGCCTAATCGGGACTAGCTCGGATACGCAGTATTTT. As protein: CASSLIGTSSDTQYF.

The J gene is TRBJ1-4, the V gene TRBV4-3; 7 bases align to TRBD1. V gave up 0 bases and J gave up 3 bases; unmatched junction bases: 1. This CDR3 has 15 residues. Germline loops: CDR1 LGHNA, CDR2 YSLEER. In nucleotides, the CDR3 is TGCGCCAGCAGCCAAGACGGGACAGCTAATGAAAAACTGTTTTTT. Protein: CASSQDGTANEKLFF.

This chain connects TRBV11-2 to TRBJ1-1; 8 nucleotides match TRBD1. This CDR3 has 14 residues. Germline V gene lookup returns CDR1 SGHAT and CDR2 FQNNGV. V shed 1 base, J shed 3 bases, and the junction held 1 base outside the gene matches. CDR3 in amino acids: CASSLGTGYTEAFF. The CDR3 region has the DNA TGTGCCAGCAGCTTAGGGACAGGGTACACTGAAGCTTTCTTT.

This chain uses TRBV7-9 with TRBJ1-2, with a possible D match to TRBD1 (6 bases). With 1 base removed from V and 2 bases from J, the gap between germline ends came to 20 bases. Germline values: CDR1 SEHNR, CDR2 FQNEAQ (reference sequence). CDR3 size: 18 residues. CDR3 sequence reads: CASSLGLPTGTINYGYTF. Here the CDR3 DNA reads TGTGCCAGCAGCTTAGGGTTGCCGACCGGGACAATAAACTATGGCTACACCTTC.

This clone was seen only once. CDR3 coding DNA: TGTGCCAGCAGCTACCTCGCAGGAGGTACCTATGGCTACACCTTC. Protein: CASSYLAGGTYGYTF. The chain carries TRBV7-2 and TRBJ1-2; D is ambiguous. Trimming removed 4 bases from V and 4 bases from J, with 16 bases in between. CDR1 SGHTA and CDR2 FQGNSA come from the germline V gene. The CDR3 spans 15 residues.

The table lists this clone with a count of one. CDR3: CASETPGTGGTGYTF. CDR3 in DNA: TGTGCCAGCGAAACCCCGGGGACAGGTGGTACTGGCTACACCTTC. The rearrangement uses TRBV19 and TRBJ1-2; TRBD1 matches at 8 bases. J lost 7 bases, V lost 9 bases, and 16 bases had no gene match. CDR3 length: 15 amino acids. Germline CDR1 reads LNHDA; CDR2 reads SQIVND (reference sequence).

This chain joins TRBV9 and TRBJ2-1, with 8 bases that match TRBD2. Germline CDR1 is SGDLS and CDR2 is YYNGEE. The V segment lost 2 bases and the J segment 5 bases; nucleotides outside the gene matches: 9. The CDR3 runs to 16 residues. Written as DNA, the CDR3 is TGTGCCAGCAGCGTCAGTGTGACTAGCGCCGACAATGAGCAGTTCTTC. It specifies CASSVSVTSADNEQFF.

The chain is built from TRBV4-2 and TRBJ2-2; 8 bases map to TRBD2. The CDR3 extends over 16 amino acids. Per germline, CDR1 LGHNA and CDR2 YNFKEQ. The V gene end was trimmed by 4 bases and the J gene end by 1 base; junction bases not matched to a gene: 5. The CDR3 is CASSLKAGGNTGELFF. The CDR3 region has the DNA TGTGCCAGCAGCCTGAAGGCGGGGGGGAACACCGGGGAGCTGTTTTTT.

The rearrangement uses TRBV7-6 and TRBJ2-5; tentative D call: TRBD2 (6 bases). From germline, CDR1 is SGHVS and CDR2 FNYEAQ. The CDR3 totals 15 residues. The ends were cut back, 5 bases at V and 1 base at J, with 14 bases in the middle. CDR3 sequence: CASSPPRGTQETQYF. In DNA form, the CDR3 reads TGTGCCAGCAGCCCGCCTCGGGGGACCCAAGAGACCCAGTACTTC. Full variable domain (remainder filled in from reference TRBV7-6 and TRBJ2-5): GAGVSQSPRYKVTKRGQDVALRCDPISGHVSLYWYRQALGQGPEFLTYFNYEAQQDKSGLPNDRFSAERPEGSISTLTIQRTEQRDSAMYRCASSPPRGTQETQYFGPGTRLLVL.

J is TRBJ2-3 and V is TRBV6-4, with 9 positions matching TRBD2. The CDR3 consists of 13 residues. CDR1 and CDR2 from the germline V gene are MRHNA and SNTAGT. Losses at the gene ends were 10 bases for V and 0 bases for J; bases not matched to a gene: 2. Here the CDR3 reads CATAGGSTDTQYF. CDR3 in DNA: TGTGCCACCGCGGGGGGGAGCACAGATACGCAGTATTTT.

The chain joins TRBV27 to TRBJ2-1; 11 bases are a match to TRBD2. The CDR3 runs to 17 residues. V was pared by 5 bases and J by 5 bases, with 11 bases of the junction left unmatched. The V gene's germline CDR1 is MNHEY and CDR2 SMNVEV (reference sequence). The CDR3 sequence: CASSRFGTSGGNNEQFF. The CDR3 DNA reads TGTGCCAGCAGTCGCTTCGGAACTAGCGGGGGAAACAATGAGCAGTTCTTC.

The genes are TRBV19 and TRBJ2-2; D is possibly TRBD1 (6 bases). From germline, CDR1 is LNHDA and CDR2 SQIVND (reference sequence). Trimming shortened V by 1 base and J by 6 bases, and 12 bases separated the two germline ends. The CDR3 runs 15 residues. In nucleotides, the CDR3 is TGTGCCAGTAGTATAGGCCTAGGGGGTGCCGGGGAGCTGTTTTTT. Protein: CASSIGLGGAGELFF.

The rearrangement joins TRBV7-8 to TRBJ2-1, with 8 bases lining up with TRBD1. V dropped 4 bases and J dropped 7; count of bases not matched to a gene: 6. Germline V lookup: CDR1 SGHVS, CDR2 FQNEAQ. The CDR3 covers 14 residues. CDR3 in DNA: TGTGCCAGCAGCTCTAGGACAGGGTGGAATGAGCAGTTCTTC. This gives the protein CASSSRTGWNEQFF.

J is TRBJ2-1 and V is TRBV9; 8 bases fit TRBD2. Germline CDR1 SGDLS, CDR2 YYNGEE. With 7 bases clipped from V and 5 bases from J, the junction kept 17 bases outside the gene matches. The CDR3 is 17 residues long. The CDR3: CASSREGRGANNNEQFF. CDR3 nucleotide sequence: TGTGCCAGCTCCCGAGAGGGGCGGGGGGCGAACAACAATGAGCAGTTCTTC. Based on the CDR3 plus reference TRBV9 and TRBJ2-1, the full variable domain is DSGVTQTPKHLITATGQRVTLRCSPRSGDLSVYWYQQSLDQGLQFLIQYYNGEERAKGNILERFSAQQFPDLHSELNLSSLELGDSALYFCASSREGRGANNNEQFFGPGTRLTVL.

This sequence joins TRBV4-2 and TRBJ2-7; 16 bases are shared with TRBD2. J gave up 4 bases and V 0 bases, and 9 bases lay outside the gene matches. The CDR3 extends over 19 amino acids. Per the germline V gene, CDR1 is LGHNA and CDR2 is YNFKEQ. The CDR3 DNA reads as TGTGCCAGCAGCCAAGATCTTGCCGGGACTAGCGGGGGGGCGTACGAGCAGTACTTC. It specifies CASSQDLAGTSGGAYEQYF.

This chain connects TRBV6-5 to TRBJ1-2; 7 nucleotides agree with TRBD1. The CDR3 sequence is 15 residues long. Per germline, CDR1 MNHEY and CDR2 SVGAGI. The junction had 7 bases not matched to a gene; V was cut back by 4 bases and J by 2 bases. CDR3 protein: CASSWGQNFNYGYTF. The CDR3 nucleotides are TGTGCCAGCAGTTGGGGACAGAATTTCAACTATGGCTACACCTTC.

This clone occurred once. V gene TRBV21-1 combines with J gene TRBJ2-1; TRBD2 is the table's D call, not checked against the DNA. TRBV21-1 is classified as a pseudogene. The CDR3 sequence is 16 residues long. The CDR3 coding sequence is TGTGCCAGCAGCAAAGATCTAGCGGGGGGCCCGGATGAGCAGTTCTTC. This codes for CASSKDLAGGPDEQFF.

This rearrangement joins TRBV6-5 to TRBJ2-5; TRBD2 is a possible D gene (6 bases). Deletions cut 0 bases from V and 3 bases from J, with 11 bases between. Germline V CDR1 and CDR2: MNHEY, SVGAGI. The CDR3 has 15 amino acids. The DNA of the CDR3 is TGTGCCAGCAGTTACTCGGGGCGGGGAGAAGAGACCCAGTACTTC. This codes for CASSYSGRGEETQYF.

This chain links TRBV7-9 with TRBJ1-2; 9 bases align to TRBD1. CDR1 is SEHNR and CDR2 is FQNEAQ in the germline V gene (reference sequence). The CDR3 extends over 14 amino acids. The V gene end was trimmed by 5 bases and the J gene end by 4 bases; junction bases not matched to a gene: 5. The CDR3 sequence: CASSGEGQGYGYTF. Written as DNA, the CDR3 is TGTGCCAGCAGCGGGGAGGGACAGGGCTATGGCTACACCTTC.

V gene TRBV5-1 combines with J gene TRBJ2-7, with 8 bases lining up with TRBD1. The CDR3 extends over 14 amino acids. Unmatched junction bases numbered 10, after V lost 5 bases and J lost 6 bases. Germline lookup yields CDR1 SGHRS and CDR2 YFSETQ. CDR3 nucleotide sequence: TGCGCCAGCAGTAGTGGCTGGACAGGGAGCGAGCAGTACTTC. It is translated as CASSSGWTGSEQYF. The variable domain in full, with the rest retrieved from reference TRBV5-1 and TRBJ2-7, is KAGVTQTPRYLIKTRGQQVTLSCSPISGHRSVSWYQQTPGQGLQFLFEYFSETQRNKGNFPGRFSGRQFSNSRSEMNVSTLELGDSALYLCASSSGWTGSEQYFGPGTRLTVT.

The CDR3 sequence is CASSLVRVRKTGVSYEQYF. In nucleotides, the CDR3 is TGTGCCAGCAGCTTAGTTCGGGTGCGGAAGACAGGGGTGTCCTACGAGCAGTACTTC. This chain connects TRBV7-8 to TRBJ2-7, with TRBD1 matching over 8 bases. This CDR3 is 19 amino acids long. The V segment lost 1 base and the J segment 1 base; nucleotides outside the gene matches: 15. The germline V gene encodes CDR1 SGHVS and CDR2 FQNEAQ.